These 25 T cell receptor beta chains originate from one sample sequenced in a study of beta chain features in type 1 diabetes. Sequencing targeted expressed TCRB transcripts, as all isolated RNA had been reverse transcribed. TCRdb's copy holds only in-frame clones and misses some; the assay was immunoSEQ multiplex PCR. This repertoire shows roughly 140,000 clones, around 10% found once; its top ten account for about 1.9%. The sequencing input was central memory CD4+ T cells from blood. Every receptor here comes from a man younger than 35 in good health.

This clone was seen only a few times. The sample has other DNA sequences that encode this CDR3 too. DNA of the CDR3: TGTGCCATCAGTGGATTGAGCGGGGGGTCCTACGAGCAGTACTTC. Encoded protein: CAISGLSGGSYEQYF. The rearrangement links TRBV10-3 to TRBJ2-7; the match to TRBD2 covers 9 bases. Germline CDR1 ENHRY, CDR2 SYGVKD. After removal of 4 bases from V and 1 base from J, the junction contained 5 bases not matched to a gene. This CDR3 region has 15 residues.

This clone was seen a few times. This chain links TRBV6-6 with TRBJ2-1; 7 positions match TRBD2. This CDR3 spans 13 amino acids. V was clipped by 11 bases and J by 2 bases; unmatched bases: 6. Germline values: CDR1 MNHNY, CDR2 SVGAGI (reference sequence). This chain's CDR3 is CAALAGPYNEQFF. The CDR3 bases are TGTGCCGCCTTAGCGGGCCCCTACAATGAGCAGTTCTTC.

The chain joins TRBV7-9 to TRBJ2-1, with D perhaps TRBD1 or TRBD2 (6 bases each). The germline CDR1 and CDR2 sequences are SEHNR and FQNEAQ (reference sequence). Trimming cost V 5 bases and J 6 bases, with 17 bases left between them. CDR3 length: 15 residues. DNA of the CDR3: TGTGCCAGCAGCCTACGGACAGCGGAGGGCAATGAGCAGTTCTTC. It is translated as CASSLRTAEGNEQFF.

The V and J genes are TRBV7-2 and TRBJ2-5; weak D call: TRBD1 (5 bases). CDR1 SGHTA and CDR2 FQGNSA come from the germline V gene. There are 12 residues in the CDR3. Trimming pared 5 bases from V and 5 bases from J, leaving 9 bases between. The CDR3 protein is CASSQGRETQYF. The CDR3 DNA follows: TGTGCCAGCAGCCAGGGTCGGGAGACCCAGTACTTC.

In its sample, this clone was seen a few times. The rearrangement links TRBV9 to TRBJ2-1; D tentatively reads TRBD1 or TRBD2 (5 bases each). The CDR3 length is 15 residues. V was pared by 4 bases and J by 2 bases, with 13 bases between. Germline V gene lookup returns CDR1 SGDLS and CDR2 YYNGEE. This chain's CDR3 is CASSRDAIPYNEQFF. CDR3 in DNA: TGTGCCAGCAGCCGGGACGCCATCCCCTACAATGAGCAGTTCTTC.

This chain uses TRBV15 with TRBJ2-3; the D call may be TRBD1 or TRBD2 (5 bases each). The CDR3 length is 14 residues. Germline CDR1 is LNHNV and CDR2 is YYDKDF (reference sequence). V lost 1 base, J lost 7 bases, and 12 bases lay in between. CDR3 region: CATSRAGTRNTQYF. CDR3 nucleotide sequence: TGTGCCACCAGCAGAGCCGGGACGCGGAATACGCAGTATTTT.

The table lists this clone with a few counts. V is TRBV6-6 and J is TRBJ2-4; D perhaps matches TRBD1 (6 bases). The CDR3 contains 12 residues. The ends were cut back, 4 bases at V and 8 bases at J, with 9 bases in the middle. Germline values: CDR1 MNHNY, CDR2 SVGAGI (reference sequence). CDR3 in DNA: TGTGCCAGCAGTTTCCAGGGGTACATTCAGTACTTC. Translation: CASSFQGYIQYF.

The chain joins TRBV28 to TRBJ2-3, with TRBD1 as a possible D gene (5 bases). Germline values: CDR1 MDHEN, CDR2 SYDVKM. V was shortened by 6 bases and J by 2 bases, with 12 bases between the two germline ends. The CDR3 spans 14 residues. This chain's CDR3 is CASRGQGSTDTQYF. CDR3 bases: TGTGCCAGCAGGGGCCAGGGATCCACAGATACGCAGTATTTT.

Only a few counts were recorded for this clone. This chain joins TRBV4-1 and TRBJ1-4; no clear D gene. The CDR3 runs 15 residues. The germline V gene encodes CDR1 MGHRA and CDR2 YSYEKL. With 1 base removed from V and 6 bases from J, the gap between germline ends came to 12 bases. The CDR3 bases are TGCGCCAGCAGCCAAGTTAGTACCCGAGATGAAAAACTGTTTTTT. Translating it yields CASSQVSTRDEKLFF.

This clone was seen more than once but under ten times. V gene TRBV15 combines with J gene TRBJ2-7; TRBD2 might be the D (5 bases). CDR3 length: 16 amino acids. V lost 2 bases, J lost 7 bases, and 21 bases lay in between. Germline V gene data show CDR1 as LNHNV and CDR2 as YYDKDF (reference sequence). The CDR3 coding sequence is TGTGCCACCAGCAGAAGGAATTGGTTGACTATGGGAGAGCAGTACTTC. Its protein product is CATSRRNWLTMGEQYF.

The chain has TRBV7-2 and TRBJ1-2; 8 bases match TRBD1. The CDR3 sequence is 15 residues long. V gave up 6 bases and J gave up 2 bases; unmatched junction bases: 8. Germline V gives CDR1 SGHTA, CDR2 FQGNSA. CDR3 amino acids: CASRRDRGGNYGYTF. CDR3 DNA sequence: TGTGCCAGCAGGCGCGACAGGGGTGGAAACTATGGCTACACCTTC.

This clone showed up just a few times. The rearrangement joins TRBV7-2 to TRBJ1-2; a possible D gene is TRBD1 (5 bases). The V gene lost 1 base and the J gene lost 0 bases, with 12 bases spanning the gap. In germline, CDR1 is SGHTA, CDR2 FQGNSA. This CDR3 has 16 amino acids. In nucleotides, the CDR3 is TGTGCCAGCAGCTTAGGAGACAGAAGAACTAACTATGGCTACACCTTC. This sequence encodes CASSLGDRRTNYGYTF.

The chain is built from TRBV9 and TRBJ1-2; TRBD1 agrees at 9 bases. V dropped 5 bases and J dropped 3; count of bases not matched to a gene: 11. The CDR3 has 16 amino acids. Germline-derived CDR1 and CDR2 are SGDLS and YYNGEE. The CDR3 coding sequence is TGTGCCAGCAGTAAATCACAGGGGGCTTACGACTATGGCTACACCTTC. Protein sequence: CASSKSQGAYDYGYTF.

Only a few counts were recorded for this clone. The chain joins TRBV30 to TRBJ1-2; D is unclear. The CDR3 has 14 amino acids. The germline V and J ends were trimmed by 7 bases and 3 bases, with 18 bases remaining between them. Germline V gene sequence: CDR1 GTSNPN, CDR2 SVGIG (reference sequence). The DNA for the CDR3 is TGTGCCTCTTACTCGGGGAAAAGTTACTATGGCTACACCTTC. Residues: CASYSGKSYYGYTF.

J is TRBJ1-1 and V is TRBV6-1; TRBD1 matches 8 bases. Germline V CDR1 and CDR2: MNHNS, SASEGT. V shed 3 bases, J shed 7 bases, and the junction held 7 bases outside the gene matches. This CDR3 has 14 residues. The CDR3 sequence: CASSDQTGELEAFF. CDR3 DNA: TGTGCCAGCAGTGACCAGACAGGGGAGCTTGAAGCTTTCTTT.

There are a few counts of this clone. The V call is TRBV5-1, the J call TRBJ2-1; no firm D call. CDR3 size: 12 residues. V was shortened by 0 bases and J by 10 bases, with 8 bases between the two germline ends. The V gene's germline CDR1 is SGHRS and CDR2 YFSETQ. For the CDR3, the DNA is TGCGCCAGCAGCTTGGGGTGGACCGAGCAGTTCTTC. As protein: CASSLGWTEQFF.

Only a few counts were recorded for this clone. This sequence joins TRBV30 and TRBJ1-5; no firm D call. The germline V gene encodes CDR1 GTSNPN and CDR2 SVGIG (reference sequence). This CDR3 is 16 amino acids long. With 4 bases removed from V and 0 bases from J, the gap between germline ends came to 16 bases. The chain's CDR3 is CAWNFGGSYSNQPQHF. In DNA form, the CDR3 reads TGTGCCTGGAATTTTGGTGGCAGCTATAGCAATCAGCCCCAGCATTTT.

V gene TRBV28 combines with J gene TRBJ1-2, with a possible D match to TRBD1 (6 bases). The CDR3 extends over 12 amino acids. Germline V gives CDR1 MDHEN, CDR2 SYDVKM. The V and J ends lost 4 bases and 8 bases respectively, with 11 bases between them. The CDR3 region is CASSWGASGYTF. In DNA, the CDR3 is TGTGCCAGCAGTTGGGGGGCGAGCGGCTACACCTTC.

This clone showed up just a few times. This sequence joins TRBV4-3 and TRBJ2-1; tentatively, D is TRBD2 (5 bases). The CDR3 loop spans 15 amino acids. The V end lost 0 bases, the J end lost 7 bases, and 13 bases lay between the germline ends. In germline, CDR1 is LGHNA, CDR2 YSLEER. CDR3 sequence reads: CASSQDRSVGNEQFF. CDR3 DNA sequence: TGCGCCAGCAGCCAAGATCGTAGCGTGGGGAATGAGCAGTTCTTC.

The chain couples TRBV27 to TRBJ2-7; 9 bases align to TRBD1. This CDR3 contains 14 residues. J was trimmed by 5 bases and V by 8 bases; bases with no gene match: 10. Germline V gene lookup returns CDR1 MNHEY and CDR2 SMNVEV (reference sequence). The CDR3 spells CASGKPGQGDEQYF. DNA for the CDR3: TGTGCCAGCGGTAAACCGGGACAGGGTGACGAGCAGTACTTC.

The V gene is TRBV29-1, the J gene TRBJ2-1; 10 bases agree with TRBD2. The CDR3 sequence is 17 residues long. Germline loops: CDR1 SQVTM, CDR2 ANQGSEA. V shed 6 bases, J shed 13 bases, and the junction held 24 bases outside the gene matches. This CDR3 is CSVATHGRISGRNSQFF. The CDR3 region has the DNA TGCAGCGTCGCCACCCACGGACGGATTAGCGGGAGGAACTCACAGTTCTTC.

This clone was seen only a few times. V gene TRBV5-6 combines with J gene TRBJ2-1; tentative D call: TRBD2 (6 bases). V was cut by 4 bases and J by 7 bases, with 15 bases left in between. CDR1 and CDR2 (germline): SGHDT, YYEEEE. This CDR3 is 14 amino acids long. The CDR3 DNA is TGTGCCAGCAGCCCGAACGGGGGAAGGAATGAGCAGTTCTTC. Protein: CASSPNGGRNEQFF.

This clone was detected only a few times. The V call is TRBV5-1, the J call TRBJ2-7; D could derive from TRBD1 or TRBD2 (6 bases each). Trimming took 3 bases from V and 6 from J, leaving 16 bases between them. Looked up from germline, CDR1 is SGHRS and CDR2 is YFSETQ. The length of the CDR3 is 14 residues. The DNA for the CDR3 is TGCGCCAGCAGCTCAGCTCGACAGGAGGGCGAGCAGTACTTC. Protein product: CASSSARQEGEQYF.

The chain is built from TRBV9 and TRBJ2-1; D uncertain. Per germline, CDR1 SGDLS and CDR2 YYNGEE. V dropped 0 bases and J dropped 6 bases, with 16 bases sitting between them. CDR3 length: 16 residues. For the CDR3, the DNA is TGTGCCAGCAGCGTAGCCCCTATCGGCAACAGCAATGAGCAGTTCTTC. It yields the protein CASSVAPIGNSNEQFF.

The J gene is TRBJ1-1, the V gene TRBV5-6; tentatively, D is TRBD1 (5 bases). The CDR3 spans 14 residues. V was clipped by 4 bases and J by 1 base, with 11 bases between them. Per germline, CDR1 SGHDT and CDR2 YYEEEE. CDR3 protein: CASSRGRANTEAFF. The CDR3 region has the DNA TGTGCCAGCAGCAGGGGACGCGCGAACACTGAAGCTTTCTTT.